This T cell receptor beta chain was retrieved from a study of EBV T-cell therapy then PD-1 blockade in nasopharyngeal carcinoma. With regard to this clone: The antigen is unknown.

The germline V gene has CDR1 SEHNR and CDR2 FQNEAQ (reference sequence). The germline V and J ends were trimmed by 5 bases and 10 bases, with 12 bases remaining between them. The CDR3 is 12 residues long. Treatment meaning: AdE1-LMPpoly-expanded autologous EBV-specific T-cell therapy followed by anti-PD-1 nivolumab. The data were produced by immunoSEQ multiplex PCR, yet TCRdb's version contains in-frame clones alone and is incomplete. The repertoire holds 15,000 to 20,000 clones, with roughly 88% as singletons. The origin of this receptor is a man aged 40-50 years with nasopharyngeal carcinoma. V gene TRBV7-9 combines with J gene TRBJ1-5, with unresolved D. The source material was CD8+ T cells from blood, sampled at day 0 from a patient whose treatment included autologous EBV-specific T cells and nivolumab. The CDR3 nucleotides are TGTGCCAGCAGCCCCGGTATCCGACCCCAGCATTTT. Translated: CASSPGIRPQHF. Using reference TRBV7-9 and TRBJ1-5 for the parts outside the CDR3, the full variable domain is DTGVSQNPRHKITKRGQNVTFRCDPISEHNRLYWYRQTLGQGPEFLTYFQNEAQLEKSRLLSDRFSAERPKGSFSTLEIQRTEQGDSAMYLCASSPGIRPQHFGDGTRLSIL.